This TCR beta chain was profiled in a study of cytomegalovirus exposure and HLA in healthy donors. Findings and caveats of the study: In a later analysis, TCR beta V- and J-gene trimming was associated with a missense DCLRE1C variant. 87-base-pair reads could not separate some V segments, including TRBV6-2 and TRBV6-3.

This CDR3 has 15 residues. Trimming took 5 bases from V and 5 from J; bases not matched to a gene: 7. Germline-derived CDR1 and CDR2 are MNHEY and SVGAGI. A word on this clone: What it binds is unknown.

Both 60 Vbeta primers and 13 Jbeta primers went into the PCR. This table comes from immunoSEQ multiplex PCR, and its TCRdb copy is limited to in-frame clones, with some not included. The repertoire includes approximately 150,000 clones, around 75% of them detected once, and approximately 10% sits in the top ten. The sequenced sample was PBMCs. The clonotype comes from a man younger than 30 in good health and CMV-seropositive. This chain joins TRBV6-5 and TRBJ1-3; 9 bases line up with TRBD1. CDR3 loop: CASSNTQGARNTIYF. In DNA form, the CDR3 reads TGTGCCAGCAGTAATACACAGGGGGCTAGAAACACCATATATTTT.